The present entry profiles one T cell receptor (beta chain) with its context. The sample comes from a study of T cell responses to AZD1222 COVID-19 vaccine. Assay: immunoSEQ multiplex PCR; the TCRdb copy retains only in-frame clones and omits some. This sample carries 150,000 to 200,000 clones, around 94% of them seen once, and the ten largest clones take roughly 4.6%. Looked up from germline, CDR1 is MNHEY and CDR2 is SVGAGI. This CDR3 region has 12 residues. V lost 2 bases and J 7 bases, leaving 6 bases between the germline ends. This clonotype was sampled from an adult who received the AZD1222 COVID-19 vaccine. This specimen was peripheral blood, taken 28 days after the second AZD1222 dose. The chain recombines TRBV6-5 with TRBJ2-1, with D perhaps TRBD1 (6 bases). CDR3 in DNA: TGTGCCAGCAGTTACCAGGGGAATGAGCAGTTCTTC. Protein product: CASSYQGNEQFF.